This entry lists 16 T cell receptor beta chains sequenced from one sample in a study of shared clonotypes between healthy human individuals. Using immunoSEQ multiplex PCR, the repertoire was profiled, and TCRdb retains in-frame clones only, with some absent. The data show about 480,000 clones, 75% to 80% seen once. The sequencing input was PBMCs. These receptors were collected from a middle-aged woman in good health. Some clones in this sample may be carry-over from other donors' samples.

DNA for the CDR3: TGTGCCAGGGTAAGCTCGACAGGGGAAATCATAACTAATGAAAAACTGTTTTTT. Its protein is CARVSSTGEIITNEKLFF. The chain uses TRBV6-4 and TRBJ1-4; 8 bases are shared with TRBD1. Germline V gene sequence: CDR1 MRHNA, CDR2 SNTAGT. This CDR3 is built from 18 residues. With 9 bases clipped from V and 1 base from J, the junction kept 16 bases outside the gene matches.

This chain links TRBV29-1 with TRBJ2-5; 7 bases match TRBD2. J gave up 1 base and V 6 bases, and 2 bases lay outside the gene matches. Germline loops: CDR1 SQVTM, CDR2 ANQGSEA. This CDR3 is 12 amino acids long. CDR3 residues: CSVTGGQETQYF. As DNA, the CDR3 is TGCAGCGTCACGGGGGGCCAAGAGACCCAGTACTTC.

The chain links TRBV18 to TRBJ2-3; D is possibly TRBD1 (6 bases). Germline V gives CDR1 KGHSH, CDR2 LQKENI. This CDR3 has 14 amino acids. The V gene lost 9 bases and the J gene lost 0 bases, with 13 bases spanning the gap. For the CDR3, the DNA is TGTGCCAGTACTAGGACAGCTAGCACAGATACGCAGTATTTT. Amino acids: CASTRTASTDTQYF.

This clone has just one count. V and J are TRBV7-2 and TRBJ1-3; D remains ambiguous. Trimming stripped 5 bases from V and 10 bases from J, with 15 bases between. The CDR3 loop spans 13 amino acids. CDR1 is SGHTA and CDR2 is FQGNSA in the germline V gene. CDR3 sequence: CASSPATGGTIYF. In DNA form, the CDR3 reads TGTGCCAGCAGCCCGGCGACGGGAGGAACCATATATTTT.

The chain uses TRBV4-2 and TRBJ2-1; TRBD2 agrees at 10 bases. This CDR3 region has 17 residues. Germline-derived CDR1 and CDR2 are LGHNA and YNFKEQ. V lost 0 bases, J lost 7 bases, and 9 bases stayed unmatched. In nucleotides, the CDR3 is TGTGCCAGCAGCCAAGATGAAAGCGGGAGGGCCTGGAATGAGCAGTTCTTC. Translating it yields CASSQDESGRAWNEQFF.

The table lists this clone with a few counts. The chain is built from TRBV10-3 and TRBJ1-5; the D is unclear. V shed 0 bases and J shed 3 bases, with 6 bases lying between them. The germline gives CDR1 ENHRY, CDR2 SYGVKD. This CDR3 comprises 14 residues. The CDR3 loop is CAISESNANQPQHF. CDR3 sequence (DNA): TGTGCCATCAGTGAGTCCAACGCCAATCAGCCCCAGCATTTT.

The genes are TRBV7-9 and TRBJ2-2, with TRBD1 as a possible D gene (5 bases). V was shortened by 2 bases and J by 4 bases, with 17 bases between the two germline ends. The CDR3 loop spans 17 amino acids. From germline, CDR1 is SEHNR and CDR2 FQNEAQ (reference sequence). The CDR3 region is CASSLWLSQGSTGELFF. In DNA, the CDR3 is TGTGCCAGCAGCTTATGGCTGTCGCAGGGTAGCACCGGGGAGCTGTTTTTT.

Remarks on this clone: Distinct nucleotide sequences in the sample also encode this CDR3. CDR3 coding DNA: TGTGCCAGCAGCGACGGAGCAACTAATGAAAAACTGTTTTTT. This gives the protein CASSDGATNEKLFF. V usage is TRBV6-5 and J usage is TRBJ1-4; D call uncertain. This CDR3 spans 14 amino acids. From germline, CDR1 is MNHEY and CDR2 SVGAGI. V lost 6 bases and J 0 bases, leaving 8 bases between the germline ends.

V gene TRBV27 combines with J gene TRBJ2-5, with D possibly TRBD2 on 6 matching bases. This CDR3 spans 13 amino acids. V lost 0 bases and J 5 bases, leaving 7 bases between the germline ends. Germline V gives CDR1 MNHEY, CDR2 SMNVEV (reference sequence). CDR3 DNA: TGTGCCAGCAGTTTATCTGGGGGGGAGACCCAGTACTTC. Its protein product is CASSLSGGETQYF.

This clone was observed a single time. This sequence joins TRBV5-1 and TRBJ1-1; D is ambiguous. This CDR3 contains 14 residues. Trimming stripped 3 bases from V and 1 base from J, with 10 bases between. Germline V CDR1 and CDR2: SGHRS, YFSETQ. In nucleotides, the CDR3 is TGCGCCAGCAGCTCAATACCGGGGAACACTGAAGCTTTCTTT. It codes for CASSSIPGNTEAFF.

The genes are TRBV5-6 and TRBJ2-6; 7 bases are a match to TRBD1. CDR1 is SGHDT, CDR2 YYEEEE, per germline. The CDR3 is made up of 18 amino acids. Germline trimming cut 0 bases from V and 4 bases from J; bases unmatched to any gene: 10. The CDR3 is CASSLVRTGMLGANVLTF. As DNA, the CDR3 is TGTGCCAGCAGCTTGGTTAGGACAGGAATGTTGGGGGCCAACGTCCTGACTTTC. The variable domain in full, with the rest retrieved from reference TRBV5-6 and TRBJ2-6, is DAGVTQSPTHLIKTRGQQVTLRCSPKSGHDTVSWYQQALGQGPQFIFQYYEEEERQRGNFPDRFSGHQFPNYSSELNVNALLLGDSALYLCASSLVRTGMLGANVLTFGAGSRLTVL.

J is TRBJ2-2 and V is TRBV4-1; a weak D match, TRBD2 (5 bases). The CDR3 has 16 residues. CDR1 and CDR2 from the germline V gene are MGHRA and YSYEKL. The germline V and J ends were trimmed by 5 bases and 1 base, with 14 bases remaining between them. CDR3 coding DNA: TGCGCCAGCAGCTCCCAGCGGAGTTTGAACACCGGGGAGCTGTTTTTT. Translation: CASSSQRSLNTGELFF.

The genes are TRBV5-1 and TRBJ2-5, with TRBD1 matching 8 bases. From germline, CDR1 is SGHRS and CDR2 YFSETQ. J lost 5 bases, V lost 3 bases, and 9 bases had no gene match. The CDR3 is 15 amino acids. CDR3 residues: CASSSQDRARETQYF. DNA of the CDR3: TGCGCCAGCAGCTCCCAGGACAGGGCGAGGGAGACCCAGTACTTC.

This chain joins TRBV5-1 and TRBJ2-3; TRBD2 matches at 9 bases. There are 16 residues in the CDR3. Trimming at V came to 1 base and at J to 5 bases, leaving 8 bases not matched to a gene. Per germline, CDR1 SGHRS and CDR2 YFSETQ. CDR3 bases: TGCGCCAGCAGCTTGAAGGGAGCGGGAGGAGGAGATACGCAGTATTTT. Residues: CASSLKGAGGGDTQYF.

With regard to this clone: Other nucleotide sequences in the sample specify the same CDR3. The chain recombines TRBV9 with TRBJ2-1; no clear D. CDR3 length: 15 residues. The V gene lost 4 bases and the J gene lost 3 bases, with 14 bases spanning the gap. Per the germline V gene, CDR1 is SGDLS and CDR2 is YYNGEE. The CDR3 sequence: CASSPTVSSYNEQFF. DNA of the CDR3: TGTGCCAGCAGCCCTACGGTCAGCAGCTACAATGAGCAGTTCTTC.

This clone appeared once. The chain combines TRBV27 with TRBJ2-2; D is ambiguous. CDR1 MNHEY and CDR2 SMNVEV come from the germline V gene (reference sequence). The CDR3 is made up of 16 amino acids. V lost 5 bases and J lost 3, with 16 bases in between. The CDR3, as DNA: TGTGCCAGCAGTCTCCGGACGGTCCCGGACACCGGGGAGCTGTTTTTT. As protein: CASSLRTVPDTGELFF.